This T cell receptor beta chain originates from a study of shared clonotypes between healthy human individuals. Profiled with immunoSEQ multiplex PCR; TCRdb holds only in-frame clones, not every one. The sample has about 1.1 million clones; approximately 77% are singletons. The CDR3 is 11 amino acids. V was clipped by 10 bases and J by 1 base, with 7 bases between them. CDR1 is SNHLY, CDR2 FYNNEI, per germline. The chain has TRBV2 and TRBJ1-1; D is uncertain. The material sequenced was memory CD4+ T cells from PBMCs. The subset denotes: CD45RA-negative fraction. The origin of this receptor is a man aged 18 to 29 in good health. Some clones in this sample may be carry-over from other donors' samples. In nucleotides, the CDR3 is TGTGCCATTAAGGGGAACACTGAAGCTTTCTTT. Protein: CAIKGNTEAFF.